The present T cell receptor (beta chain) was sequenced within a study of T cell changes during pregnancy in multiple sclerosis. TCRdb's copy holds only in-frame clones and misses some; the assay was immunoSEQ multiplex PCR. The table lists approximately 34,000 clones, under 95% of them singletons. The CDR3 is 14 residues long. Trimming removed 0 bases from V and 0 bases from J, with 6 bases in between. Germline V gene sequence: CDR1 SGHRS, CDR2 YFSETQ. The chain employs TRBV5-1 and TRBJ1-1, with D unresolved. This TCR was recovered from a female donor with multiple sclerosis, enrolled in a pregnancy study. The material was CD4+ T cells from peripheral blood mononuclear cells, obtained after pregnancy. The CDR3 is CASSLVAVNTEAFF. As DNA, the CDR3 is TGCGCCAGCAGCTTGGTGGCAGTGAACACTGAAGCTTTCTTT.